This entry features one T cell receptor beta chain sequence. Its specificity is unknown. Some clones are missing from TCRdb's copy, which holds only in-frame ones; the method was immunoSEQ multiplex PCR. Of about 85,000 clones detected, roughly 88% appear once; the ten largest clones hold around 17%. Germline CDR1 SGHNT, CDR2 YENEEA. V lost 0 bases, J lost 5 bases, and 8 bases lay in between. The CDR3 runs to 14 residues. The sample belongs to a study of T cell responses to AZD1222 COVID-19 vaccine. Study-level findings and limits: Reportedly, nearly half the spike-specific TCRs target unmutated variant regions. The repertoires were collected only after the peak T cell response.

The V call is TRBV11-3, the J call TRBJ2-1; D remains unclear. This sample comprised peripheral blood, obtained on day 0 of AZD1222 vaccination. This TCR derives from an adult in good health. CDR3: CASSLDGHHNEQFF. The CDR3 nucleotides read TGTGCCAGCAGCTTAGACGGGCACCACAATGAGCAGTTCTTC.